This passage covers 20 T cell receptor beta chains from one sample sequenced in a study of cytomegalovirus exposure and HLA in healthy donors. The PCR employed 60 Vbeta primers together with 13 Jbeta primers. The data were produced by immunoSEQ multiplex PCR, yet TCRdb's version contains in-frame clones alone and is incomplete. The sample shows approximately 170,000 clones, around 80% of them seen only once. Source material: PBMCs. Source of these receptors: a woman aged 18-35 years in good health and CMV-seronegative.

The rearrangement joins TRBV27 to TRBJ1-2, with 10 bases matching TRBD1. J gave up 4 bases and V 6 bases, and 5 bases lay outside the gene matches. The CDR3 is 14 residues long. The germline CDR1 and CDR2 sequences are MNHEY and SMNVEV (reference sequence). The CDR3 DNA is TGTGCCAGCAGCCCGGGACAGGGGTTCTATGGCTACACCTTC. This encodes CASSPGQGFYGYTF.

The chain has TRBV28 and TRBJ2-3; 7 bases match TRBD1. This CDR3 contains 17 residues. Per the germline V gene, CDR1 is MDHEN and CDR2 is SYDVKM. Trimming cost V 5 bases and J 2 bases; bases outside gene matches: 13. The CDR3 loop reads CASSIRFDRAFTDTQYF. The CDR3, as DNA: TGTGCCAGCAGTATCCGCTTCGACAGGGCCTTCACAGATACGCAGTATTTT.

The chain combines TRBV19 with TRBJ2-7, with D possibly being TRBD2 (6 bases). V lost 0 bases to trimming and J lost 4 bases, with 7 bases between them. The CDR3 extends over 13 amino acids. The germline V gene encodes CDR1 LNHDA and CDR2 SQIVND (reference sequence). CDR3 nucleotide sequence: TGTGCCAGTAGTATAGATCGGGAGTACGAGCAGTACTTC. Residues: CASSIDREYEQYF.

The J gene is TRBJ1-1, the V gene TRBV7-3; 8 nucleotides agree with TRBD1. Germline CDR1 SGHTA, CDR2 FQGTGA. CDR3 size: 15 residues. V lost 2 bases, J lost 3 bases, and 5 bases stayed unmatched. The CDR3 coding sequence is TGTGCCAGCAGCTTAGTCAGGGGGCGACACACTGAAGCTTTCTTT. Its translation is CASSLVRGRHTEAFF.

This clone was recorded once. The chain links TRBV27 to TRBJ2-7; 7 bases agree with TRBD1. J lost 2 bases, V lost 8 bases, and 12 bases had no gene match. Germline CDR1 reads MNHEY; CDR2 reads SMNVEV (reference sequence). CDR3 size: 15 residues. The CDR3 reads CASRYKQGSTYEQYF. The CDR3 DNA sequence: TGTGCCAGCCGATATAAACAGGGGAGTACCTACGAGCAGTACTTC.

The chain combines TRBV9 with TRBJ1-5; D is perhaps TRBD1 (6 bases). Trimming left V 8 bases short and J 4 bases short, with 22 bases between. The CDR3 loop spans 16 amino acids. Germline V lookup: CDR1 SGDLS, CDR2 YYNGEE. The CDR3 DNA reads TGTGCCAGGACCAGCCCCGGGACAACCGATAATCAGCCCCAGCATTTT. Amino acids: CARTSPGTTDNQPQHF.

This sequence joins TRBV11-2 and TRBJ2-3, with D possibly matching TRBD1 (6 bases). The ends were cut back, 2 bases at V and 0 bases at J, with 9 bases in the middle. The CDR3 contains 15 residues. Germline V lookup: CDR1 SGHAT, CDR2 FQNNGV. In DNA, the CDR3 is TGTGCCAGCAGCTTAAGGGGGACAAGCACAGATACGCAGTATTTT. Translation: CASSLRGTSTDTQYF.

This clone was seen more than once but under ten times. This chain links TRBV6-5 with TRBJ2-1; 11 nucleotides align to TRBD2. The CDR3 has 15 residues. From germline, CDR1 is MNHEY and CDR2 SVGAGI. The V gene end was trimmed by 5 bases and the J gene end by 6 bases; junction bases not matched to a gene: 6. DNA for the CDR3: TGTGCCAGCAGTCTTAGCGGGAGGGCCATCAATGAGCAGTTCTTC. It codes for CASSLSGRAINEQFF.

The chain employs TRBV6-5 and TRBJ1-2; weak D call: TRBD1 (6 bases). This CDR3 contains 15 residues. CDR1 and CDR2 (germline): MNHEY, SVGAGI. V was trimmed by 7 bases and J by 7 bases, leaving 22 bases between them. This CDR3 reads CASKGDGGGVGGYTF. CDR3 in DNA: TGTGCCAGCAAGGGTGATGGGGGGGGCGTTGGTGGCTACACCTTC.

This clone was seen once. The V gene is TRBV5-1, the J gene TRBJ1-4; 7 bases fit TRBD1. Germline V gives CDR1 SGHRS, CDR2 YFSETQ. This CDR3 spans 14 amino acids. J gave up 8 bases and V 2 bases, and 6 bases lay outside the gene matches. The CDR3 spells CASSFDRVGEKLFF. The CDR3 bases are TGCGCCAGCAGCTTTGACAGGGTGGGAGAAAAACTGTTTTTT.

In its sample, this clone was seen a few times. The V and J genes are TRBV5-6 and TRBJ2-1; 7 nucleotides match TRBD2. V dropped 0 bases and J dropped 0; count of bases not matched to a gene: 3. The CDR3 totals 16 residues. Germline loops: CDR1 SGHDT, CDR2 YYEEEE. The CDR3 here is CASSLAGGRSYNEQFF. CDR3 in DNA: TGTGCCAGCAGCTTGGCGGGAGGCCGCTCCTACAATGAGCAGTTCTTC.

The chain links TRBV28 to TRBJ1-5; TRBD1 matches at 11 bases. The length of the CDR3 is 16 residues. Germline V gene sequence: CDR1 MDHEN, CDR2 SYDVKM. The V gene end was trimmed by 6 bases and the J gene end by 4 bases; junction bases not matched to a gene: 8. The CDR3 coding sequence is TGTGCCAGCAGATACAGGACAGGGGGCTTGAATCAGCCCCAGCATTTT. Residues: CASRYRTGGLNQPQHF.

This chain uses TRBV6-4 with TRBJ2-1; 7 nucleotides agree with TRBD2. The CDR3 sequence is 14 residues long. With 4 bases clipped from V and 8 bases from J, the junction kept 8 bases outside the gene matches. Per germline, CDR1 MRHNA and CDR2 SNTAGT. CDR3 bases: TGTGCCAGCAGTGTGGCAGCGGGAACTTATGAGCAGTTCTTC. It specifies CASSVAAGTYEQFF.

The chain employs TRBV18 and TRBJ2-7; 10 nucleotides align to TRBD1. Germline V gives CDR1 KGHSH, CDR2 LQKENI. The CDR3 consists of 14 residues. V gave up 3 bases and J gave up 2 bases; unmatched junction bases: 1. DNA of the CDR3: TGTGCCAGCTCACCCGGGACAGGGGCCTACGAGCAGTACTTC. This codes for CASSPGTGAYEQYF.

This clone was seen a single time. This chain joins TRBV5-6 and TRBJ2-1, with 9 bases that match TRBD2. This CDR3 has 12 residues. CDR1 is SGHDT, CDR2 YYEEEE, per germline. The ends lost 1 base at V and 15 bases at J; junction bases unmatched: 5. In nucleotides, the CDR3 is TGTGCCAGCAGCTTGAGTTGGCGGGAGGGGTTCTTC. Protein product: CASSLSWREGFF.

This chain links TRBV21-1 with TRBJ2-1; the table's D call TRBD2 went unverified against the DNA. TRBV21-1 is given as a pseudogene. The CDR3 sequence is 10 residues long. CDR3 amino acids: CAPGNNEQFF. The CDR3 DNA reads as TGTGCCCCCGGGAACAATGAGCAGTTCTTC.

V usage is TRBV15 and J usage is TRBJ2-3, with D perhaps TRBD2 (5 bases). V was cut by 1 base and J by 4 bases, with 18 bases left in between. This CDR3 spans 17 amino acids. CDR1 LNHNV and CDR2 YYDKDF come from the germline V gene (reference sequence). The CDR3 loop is CATSRGNTASPADTQYF. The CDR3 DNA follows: TGTGCCACCAGCAGAGGGAATACGGCTAGCCCAGCAGATACGCAGTATTTT. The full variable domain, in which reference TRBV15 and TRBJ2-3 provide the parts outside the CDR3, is DAMVIQNPRYQVTQFGKPVTLSCSQTLNHNVMYWYQQKSSQAPKLLFHYYDKDFNNEADTPDNFQSRRPNTSFCFLDIRSPGLGDTAMYLCATSRGNTASPADTQYFGPGTRLTVL.

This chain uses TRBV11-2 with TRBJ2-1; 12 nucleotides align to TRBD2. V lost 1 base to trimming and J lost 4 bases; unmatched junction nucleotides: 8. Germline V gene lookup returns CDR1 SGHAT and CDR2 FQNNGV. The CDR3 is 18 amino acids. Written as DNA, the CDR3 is TGTGCCAGCAGCTTAGTCCCTACTAGCGGGAGGAATTACAATGAGCAGTTCTTC. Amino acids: CASSLVPTSGRNYNEQFF.

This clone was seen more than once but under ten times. CDR3 coding DNA: TGTGCCAGCAGCTGGAGAGGGTGGGACGAGCAGTACTTC. It codes for CASSWRGWDEQYF. The chain combines TRBV6-5 with TRBJ2-7; the D gene is possibly TRBD2 (5 bases). Germline CDR1 reads MNHEY; CDR2 reads SVGAGI. The V end lost 6 bases, the J end lost 5 bases, and 14 bases lay between the germline ends. The length of the CDR3 is 13 residues.

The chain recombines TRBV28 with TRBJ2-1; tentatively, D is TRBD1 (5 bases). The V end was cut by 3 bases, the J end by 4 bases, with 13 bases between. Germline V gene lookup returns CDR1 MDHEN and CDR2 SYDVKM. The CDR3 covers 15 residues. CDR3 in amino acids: CASSLVTEIYNEQFF. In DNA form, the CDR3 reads TGTGCCAGCAGTTTGGTGACAGAAATTTACAATGAGCAGTTCTTC.